This T cell receptor beta chain was documented in a study of control samples from healthy donors and cancer patients. Clones were read by immunoSEQ multiplex PCR, and TCRdb kept only the in-frame ones, dropping some. This table holds 130,000 or so clones, about 89% found once. The germline V gene has CDR1 LGHNA and CDR2 YNFKEQ. Trimming removed 2 bases from V and 5 bases from J; junction bases left unmatched: 3. This CDR3 is built from 15 residues. The rearrangement joins TRBV4-2 to TRBJ2-3; 11 nucleotides align to TRBD2. This sequence was found in a man aged 45-60 years in good health. The sequenced material came from blood. The CDR3 DNA reads as TGTGCCAGCAGCCAATTAGCGGGGGGGGAAGATACGCAGTATTTT. This sequence encodes CASSQLAGGEDTQYF.